One and the same sample provided the 15 T cell receptor beta chains below, sequenced in a study of cytotoxic CD8 clonotypes in ibrutinib-treated CLL. The repertoire was sequenced with immunoSEQ multiplex PCR; TCRdb's copy has only in-frame clones and lacks some. The table lists around 77,000 clones, around 80% of them singletons, with 7.5% to 8% in the top ten. The sample in question was PBMCs, obtained at disease progression, from a patient treated with ibrutinib. These receptors were collected from a human donor with chronic lymphocytic leukemia.

The gene calls are TRBV28 and TRBJ2-7, with 7 bases fitting TRBD2. From germline, CDR1 is MDHEN and CDR2 SYDVKM. V shed 3 bases, J shed 5 bases, and the junction held 7 bases outside the gene matches. The CDR3 consists of 14 residues. The CDR3 reads CASSLGMGGNEQYF. The CDR3 nucleotides read TGTGCCAGCAGTTTGGGGATGGGGGGGAACGAGCAGTACTTC.

This chain uses TRBV29-1 with TRBJ2-3; D gene unclear. Per the germline V gene, CDR1 is SQVTM and CDR2 is ANQGSEA. CDR3 length: 13 amino acids. Trimming cost V 4 bases and J 2 bases, with 10 bases left between them. Here the CDR3 reads CSVVIGITDTQYF. In DNA, the CDR3 is TGCAGCGTTGTGATTGGGATCACAGATACGCAGTATTTT.

This clone is a singleton in its sample. The genes are TRBV28 and TRBJ2-5; no clear D. The CDR3 consists of 11 residues. Germline V gene lookup returns CDR1 MDHEN and CDR2 SYDVKM. Deletions cut 3 bases from V and 4 bases from J, with 3 bases between. CDR3 nucleotide sequence: TGTGCCAGCAGTTTCACAGAGACCCAGTACTTC. Translating it yields CASSFTETQYF.

This clone was seen just once. This chain uses TRBV7-2 with TRBJ1-2, with D uncertain. This CDR3 is built from 13 residues. V lost 2 bases to trimming and J lost 7 bases, with 11 bases between them. Germline CDR1 SGHTA, CDR2 FQGNSA. In DNA form, the CDR3 reads TGTGCCAGCAGCTTATCCATAGCCTCTGGCTACACCTTC. Encoded protein: CASSLSIASGYTF.

The CDR3 sequence: CAWTDRAAEAFF. CDR3 nucleotides: TGTGCCTGGACCGACAGGGCCGCTGAAGCTTTCTTT. V is TRBV30 and J is TRBJ1-1, with 7 bases identical to TRBD1. Germline trimming cut 4 bases from V and 6 bases from J; bases unmatched to any gene: 5. Germline lookup yields CDR1 GTSNPN and CDR2 SVGIG (reference sequence). The CDR3 has 12 residues.

The chain links TRBV6-5 to TRBJ1-1; D possibly corresponds to TRBD1 (5 bases). The CDR3 has 14 amino acids. Germline loops: CDR1 MNHEY, CDR2 SVGAGI. V shed 6 bases and J shed 0 bases, with 11 bases lying between them. CDR3 nucleotide sequence: TGTGCCAGCAGGAGACAGTTGATGAACACTGAAGCTTTCTTT. It encodes CASRRQLMNTEAFF.

The rearrangement joins TRBV4-1 to TRBJ2-1, with TRBD2 matching 13 bases. The CDR3 covers 15 residues. Germline V gene sequence: CDR1 MGHRA, CDR2 YSYEKL. The junction had 2 bases not matched to a gene; V was cut back by 2 bases and J by 7 bases. CDR3 sequence: CASSQPLAGGNEQFF. Here the CDR3 DNA reads TGCGCCAGCAGCCAACCACTAGCGGGGGGGAATGAGCAGTTCTTC.

This chain joins TRBV10-2 and TRBJ2-3, with D maybe TRBD1 (5 bases). There are 13 residues in the CDR3. Germline values: CDR1 WSHSY, CDR2 SAAADI. V was shortened by 4 bases and J by 7 bases, with 12 bases between the two germline ends. In DNA form, the CDR3 reads TGCGCCAGCAGTGGCAGGACATTGAATACGCAGTATTTT. This codes for CASSGRTLNTQYF.

The chain is built from TRBV6-5 and TRBJ2-1, with unresolved D. Germline loops: CDR1 MNHEY, CDR2 SVGAGI. The V and J ends lost 5 bases and 7 bases respectively, with 9 bases between them. This CDR3 has 12 residues. The CDR3 loop reads CASSSTRNEQFF. For the CDR3, the DNA is TGTGCCAGCAGTAGTACCCGGAATGAGCAGTTCTTC.

The chain links TRBV27 to TRBJ1-1; D gene unclear. The CDR3 contains 13 residues. Germline assignment: CDR1 MNHEY and CDR2 SMNVEV (reference sequence). V was cut by 6 bases and J by 1 base, with 9 bases left in between. The chain's CDR3 is CASRFSGNTEAFF. CDR3 DNA: TGTGCCAGCAGATTCTCAGGGAACACTGAAGCTTTCTTT.

This chain connects TRBV29-1 to TRBJ2-5; TRBD2 might be the D (5 bases). This CDR3 has 13 amino acids. Germline lookup yields CDR1 SQVTM and CDR2 ANQGSEA. V was clipped by 4 bases and J by 6 bases, with 15 bases between them. CDR3 in amino acids: CSVASGRRKTQYF. The CDR3, as DNA: TGCAGCGTTGCGTCGGGGAGAAGGAAGACCCAGTACTTC.

The rearrangement joins TRBV27 to TRBJ1-5, with D tentatively TRBD1 (5 bases). V lost 6 bases to trimming and J lost 9 bases, with 18 bases between them. Germline CDR1 is MNHEY and CDR2 is SMNVEV (reference sequence). This CDR3 has 14 amino acids. DNA for the CDR3: TGTGCCAGCAGCCCCGGGACGGCGGATGGGCCCCAGCATTTT. This encodes CASSPGTADGPQHF.

The V call is TRBV2, the J call TRBJ1-3; no clear D gene. The germline V and J ends were trimmed by 4 bases and 4 bases, with 8 bases remaining between them. Per germline, CDR1 SNHLY and CDR2 FYNNEI. This CDR3 comprises 13 residues. The CDR3 DNA follows: TGTGCCAGCAGTGGCCGGAGGGGAAACACCATATATTTT. It yields the protein CASSGRRGNTIYF.

The chain links TRBV6-5 to TRBJ1-1; a weak D match, TRBD1 (5 bases). V was clipped by 6 bases and J by 1 base, with 12 bases between them. Per germline, CDR1 MNHEY and CDR2 SVGAGI. The CDR3 spans 14 residues. The CDR3 sequence is CASRHGGRNTEAFF. In DNA, the CDR3 is TGTGCCAGCAGACATGGGGGGAGGAACACTGAAGCTTTCTTT.

Concerning this clone itself: No conserved phenylalanine or tryptophan is present at the end of the CDR3, so a read error is the likely explanation. No DNA is shown, since the ends of the CDR3 on it are uncertain; the CDR3 is the one TCRdb lists. This chain links TRBV20-1 with TRBJ1-2. Germline V gene data show CDR1 as DFQATT and CDR2 as SNEGSKA (reference sequence). The CDR3 region is 10 residues in length, termini included. The CDR3 loop is CSARIELNSL.